Shown below are 21 T cell receptor beta chains from a single sample sequenced in a study of blood T cell repertoires in COVID-19 (dated by TCRdb to 2020 to 2022). Library prep was done by the immunoSEQ multiplex PCR assay. This immuneACCESS table, as held by TCRdb, lists in-frame sequences with V and J called but not all clones. Of the missing ones, under half trace to an unresolved V gene in checked studies; the others have no known cause. The sample yields tens of thousands of clones; about 72% were counted once. Under 6% of the sample is taken by the ten largest. The sample was PBMCs or T cells enriched from blood (not recorded which). All receptors come from a woman aged 45 to 65 with acute COVID-19.

In its sample, this clone was seen once. The rearrangement links TRBV9 to TRBJ2-1, with TRBD2 matching over 11 bases. The junction had 13 bases not matched to a gene; V was cut back by 2 bases and J by 0 bases. Germline V gene lookup returns CDR1 SGDLS and CDR2 YYNGEE. CDR3 length: 20 residues. For the CDR3, the DNA is TGTGCCAGCAGCGTCACCCTAGCGGGGGGCCGTACCAGCTCCTACAATGAGCAGTTCTTC. It translates to CASSVTLAGGRTSSYNEQFF.

The V gene is TRBV5-4, the J gene TRBJ2-1; 9 bases are a match to TRBD2. CDR3 length: 15 amino acids. J lost 10 bases, V lost 0 bases, and 8 bases had no gene match. In germline, CDR1 is SGHNT, CDR2 YYREEE (reference sequence). The CDR3 DNA reads as TGTGCCAGCAGCTTGGGGCTAGCGGGGCCTTTGGAGCAGTTCTTC. Amino acids: CASSLGLAGPLEQFF.

The chain is built from TRBV20-1 and TRBJ1-5, with D tentatively TRBD1 (6 bases). CDR1 is DFQATT and CDR2 is SNEGSKA in the germline V gene (reference sequence). This CDR3 contains 13 residues. The V and J ends lost 3 bases and 4 bases respectively, with 10 bases between them. The CDR3 coding sequence is TGCAGTGCTAGTAGGACAGAGAATCAGCCCCAGCATTTT. As protein: CSASRTENQPQHF.

The chain has TRBV5-1 and TRBJ1-5; TRBD1 matches 10 bases. Germline V CDR1 and CDR2: SGHRS, YFSETQ. Trimming removed 0 bases from V and 7 bases from J; junction bases left unmatched: 4. CDR3 length: 15 residues. CDR3 DNA: TGCGCCAGCAGCTTGGGGGGACAGGGGTGGCAGCCCCAGCATTTT. Translated, it gives CASSLGGQGWQPQHF.

V is TRBV18 and J is TRBJ2-7, with TRBD2 as a possible D gene (6 bases). CDR1 is KGHSH and CDR2 is LQKENI in the germline V gene. Trimming cost V 6 bases and J 6 bases, with 15 bases left between them. This CDR3 contains 13 residues. The CDR3 coding sequence is TGTGCCAGCTCGCCGGTACTAGCATCCGAGCAGTACTTC. Its translation is CASSPVLASEQYF.

V usage is TRBV7-9 and J usage is TRBJ2-4, with TRBD1 matching 8 bases. The CDR3 extends over 14 amino acids. V shed 4 bases, J shed 6 bases, and the junction held 5 bases outside the gene matches. CDR1 and CDR2 (germline): SEHNR, FQNEAQ (reference sequence). The CDR3 bases are TGTGCCAGCAGCTCAGGGGGCGCGGGAAACATTCAGTACTTC. Amino acids: CASSSGGAGNIQYF.

This clone was seen a single time. The chain recombines TRBV21-1 with TRBJ2-7; TRBD1, the D gene given by the table, was not confirmed from the DNA. TRBV21-1 is listed as a pseudogene. This CDR3 is built from 14 residues. This CDR3 reads CASSKWDRTYEQYF. The CDR3 coding sequence is TGTGCCAGCAGCAAATGGGACAGAACCTACGAGCAGTACTTC.

The chain carries TRBV9 and TRBJ2-3; maybe TRBD1 (6 bases). The CDR3 has 14 residues. Germline V gene data show CDR1 as SGDLS and CDR2 as YYNGEE. Trimming pared 0 bases from V and 6 bases from J, leaving 11 bases between. For the CDR3, the DNA is TGTGCCAGCAGCGTAGGGGGGACACTGGATACGCAGTATTTT. It is translated as CASSVGGTLDTQYF.

Written as DNA, the CDR3 is TGTGCCTGGAGTAGGGACAGGGCGACCGGGGAGCTGTTTTTT. The encoded protein is CAWSRDRATGELFF. The J gene is TRBJ2-2, the V gene TRBV30, with 9 bases fitting TRBD1. The junction had 3 bases not matched to a gene; V was cut back by 2 bases and J by 5 bases. The length of the CDR3 is 14 residues. Germline V gene lookup returns CDR1 GTSNPN and CDR2 SVGIG (reference sequence). Full variable domain (missing parts from reference TRBV30 and TRBJ2-2): SQTIHQWPATLVQPVGSPLSLECTVEGTSNPNLYWYRQAAGRGLQLLFYSVGIGQISSEVPQNLSASRPQDRQFILSSKKLLLSDSGFYLCAWSRDRATGELFFGEGSRLTVL.

The V and J genes are TRBV11-1 and TRBJ1-2, with no clear D. The V end was cut by 5 bases, the J end by 2 bases, with 12 bases between. There are 14 residues in the CDR3. Germline V gives CDR1 SGHAT, CDR2 FQDESV (reference sequence). CDR3 loop: CASSLSGGNYGYTF. In DNA, the CDR3 is TGTGCCAGCAGCCTTTCGGGAGGCAACTATGGCTACACCTTC.

V gene TRBV5-1 combines with J gene TRBJ2-5, with 16 bases aligning to TRBD2. CDR1 SGHRS and CDR2 YFSETQ come from the germline V gene. The V gene end was trimmed by 4 bases and the J gene end by 5 bases; junction bases not matched to a gene: 5. This CDR3 region has 16 residues. This CDR3 is CASSAGLAGGPETQYF. CDR3 nucleotides: TGCGCCAGCAGCGCGGGACTAGCGGGGGGGCCTGAGACCCAGTACTTC.

This chain connects TRBV4-2 to TRBJ1-2; TRBD1 matches 8 bases. The CDR3 is 15 residues long. Germline V gene data show CDR1 as LGHNA and CDR2 as YNFKEQ. With V trimmed by 1 base and J by 0 bases, 1 base remained unmatched. In DNA form, the CDR3 reads TGTGCCAGCAGCCAAGGGGGACAGGCTAACTATGGCTACACCTTC. Its protein is CASSQGGQANYGYTF.

The chain joins TRBV21-1 to TRBJ1-1. TRBV21-1 is a documented pseudogene. CDR3 size: 14 residues. The CDR3 DNA sequence: TGTGCCAGCAGCAAAGGCGGGGTTAACACTGAAGCTTTCTTT. It specifies CASSKGGVNTEAFF.

This rearrangement joins TRBV12-3 or TRBV12-4 to TRBJ1-2; TRBD1 agrees at 7 bases. This CDR3 is built from 12 residues. Trimming cost V 7 bases and J 6 bases; bases outside gene matches: 5. CDR3: CASNRDRDGYTF. CDR3 DNA: TGTGCCAGCAACCGAGACAGGGATGGCTACACCTTC.

The J gene is TRBJ1-1, the V gene TRBV7-9; 9 bases map to TRBD1. The CDR3 is 14 residues long. Germline V gene lookup returns CDR1 SEHNR and CDR2 FQNEAQ (reference sequence). V gave up 5 bases and J gave up 9 bases; unmatched junction bases: 10. The DNA for the CDR3 is TGTGCCAGCAGCCTCCAGAGCGACAGGGGGAAAGCTTTCTTT. Amino acid sequence: CASSLQSDRGKAFF. The variable domain in full, with the rest retrieved from reference TRBV7-9 and TRBJ1-1, is DTGVSQNPRHKITKRGQNVTFRCDPISEHNRLYWYRQTLGQGPEFLTYFQNEAQLEKSRLLSDRFSAERPKGSFSTLEIQRTEQGDSAMYLCASSLQSDRGKAFFGQGTRLTVV.

The chain uses TRBV7-2 and TRBJ2-1; TRBD1 agrees at 7 bases. V lost 4 bases to trimming and J lost 8 bases; unmatched junction nucleotides: 8. Germline assignment: CDR1 SGHTA and CDR2 FQGNSA. The CDR3 is made up of 14 amino acids. Here the CDR3 reads CASSSPGTEYEQFF. For the CDR3, the DNA is TGTGCCAGCAGCTCCCCCGGGACAGAGTATGAGCAGTTCTTC.

This chain links TRBV2 with TRBJ1-6; D possibly corresponds to TRBD1 (5 bases). This CDR3 is 15 amino acids long. Per germline, CDR1 SNHLY and CDR2 FYNNEI. V lost 7 bases, J lost 7 bases, and 17 bases lay in between. CDR3 amino acids: CASTGLRGGNSPLHF. DNA of the CDR3: TGTGCCAGCACGGGACTCCGCGGTGGGAATTCACCCCTCCACTTT.

J is TRBJ2-5 and V is TRBV11-2; D perhaps matches TRBD2 (6 bases). Germline lookup yields CDR1 SGHAT and CDR2 FQNNGV. Trimming pared 6 bases from V and 4 bases from J, leaving 9 bases between. CDR3 length: 12 amino acids. Here the CDR3 reads CASRWGGETQYF. For the CDR3, the DNA is TGTGCCAGCAGGTGGGGAGGAGAGACCCAGTACTTC.

This sequence joins TRBV7-8 and TRBJ2-7; D may be TRBD1 (5 bases). This CDR3 is built from 13 residues. The germline CDR1 and CDR2 sequences are SGHVS and FQNEAQ. V was pared by 5 bases and J by 7 bases, with 15 bases between. Here the CDR3 DNA reads TGTGCCAGCAGCATCAACAGGAATCGTGAGCAGTACTTC. Translating gives CASSINRNREQYF.

This clone came up a few times. The rearrangement links TRBV9 to TRBJ2-7, with a tentative D call TRBD2 (5 bases). With 4 bases removed from V and 5 bases from J, the gap between germline ends came to 22 bases. Germline V gene data show CDR1 as SGDLS and CDR2 as YYNGEE. The CDR3 has 16 residues. The DNA of the CDR3 is TGTGCCAGCAGCTCCTCCCCCCTAGCTTCCGCCCACGAGCAGTACTTC. It translates to CASSSSPLASAHEQYF.

The chain uses TRBV3-1 (or the pseudogene TRBV3-2) and TRBJ2-7; 8 bases line up with TRBD2. This CDR3 has 14 amino acids. The junction had 11 bases not matched to a gene; V was cut back by 8 bases and J by 5 bases. Germline CDR1 reads LGHDT; CDR2 reads YNNKEL (reference sequence). The chain's CDR3 is CASRQGAGGNEQYF. The CDR3 DNA follows: TGTGCCAGCCGGCAAGGCGCGGGGGGCAACGAGCAGTACTTC.